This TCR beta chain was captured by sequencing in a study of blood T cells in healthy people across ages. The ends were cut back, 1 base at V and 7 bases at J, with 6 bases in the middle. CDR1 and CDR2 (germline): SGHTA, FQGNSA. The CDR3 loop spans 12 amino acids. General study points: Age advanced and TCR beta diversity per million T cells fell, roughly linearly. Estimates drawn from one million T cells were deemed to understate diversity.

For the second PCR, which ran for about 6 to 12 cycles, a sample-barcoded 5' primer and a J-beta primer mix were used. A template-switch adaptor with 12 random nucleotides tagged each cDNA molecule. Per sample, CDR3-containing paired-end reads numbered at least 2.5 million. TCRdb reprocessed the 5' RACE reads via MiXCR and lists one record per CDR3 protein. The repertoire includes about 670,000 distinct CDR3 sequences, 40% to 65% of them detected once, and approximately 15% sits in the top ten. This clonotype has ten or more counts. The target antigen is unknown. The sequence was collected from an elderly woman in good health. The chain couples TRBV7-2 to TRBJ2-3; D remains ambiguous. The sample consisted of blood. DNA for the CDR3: TGTGCCAGCAGCTTAGAGGCGAATACGCAGTATTTT. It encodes CASSLEANTQYF.